This record covers a single T cell receptor beta chain. Its antigen is not yet known. No base quality values were provided; no much bigger clone lies one nucleotide off. The cohort was made up of 500 to 850 healthy bone marrow donors. Cohort members were all nominally healthy when sampled, although unrecorded immune exposures were likely present. The donor was CMV seronegative and was included in the group of several hundred seronegative cohort members. Every donor gave a peripheral blood sample, and the peripheral blood mononuclear cells from that sample were used for TCR beta sequencing. The Qiagen DNeasy Blood Extraction Kit was used to extract genomic DNA from the blood cell samples. This record comes from a study of cytomegalovirus exposure and HLA in healthy donors (dated by TCRdb to 2015 to 2018). Broadly, across the study: An earlier analysis of around 600 of the donors reported 250 to 300 Gb of sequence data and 100 million to 130 million unique TCR beta sequences from some 180 million T cells. Using immunosequencing, the study profiled T cell repertoires from 550 to 750 subjects and related those repertoires to cytomegalovirus serostatus. Rather than using new phenotypic data, the later analysis identified candidate immune exposures from TCR beta sequences and from how often those sequences occurred across donors. Genome-wide SNP genotypes for about 55% of the roughly 670 donors were used in a later genetic analysis, which treated that subset as a discovery cohort. A later analysis re-examined previously published TCR beta repertoires from 500 to 700 donors and added high-resolution HLA genotyping to investigate patterns of TCR occurrence. The genetic ancestry cluster associated with self-reported Caucasian donors included about 84% of the approximately 410 genotyped donors. A separate validation cohort of 100 to 150 different subjects was used in addition to the approximately 700-subject first cohort. About 330 gigabases of sequencing data and 70 million to 95 million unique TCR sequences made up an early release that covered around 640 HLA-typed donors. The study combined high-throughput TCR immunosequencing, statistical association of individual TCRs with disease status, and machine learning to predict cytomegalovirus infection status. Both class I and class II loci were covered by HLA typing, at four-digit resolution. Among a few hundred genotyped donors of the cohort, an average of approximately 230,000 unique TCR beta nucleotide sequences were sequenced per donor, about a sixth of them non-productive. Donor age, sex, ethnicity and CMV serostatus were compiled together with the repertoire data. Four to six DR-DQ haplotypes were handled as single units for association and clustering, since linkage in the cohort was strong. In an earlier analysis of 550 to 700 of the donors, high-throughput TCR beta sequencing was used to judge whether each TCR beta V gene segment behaved as functional or pseudogenic. The aim of the study was to test whether cataloging public T cell receptors could identify signatures of past pathogen exposure. Every repertoire in the discovery cohort had been generated on one and the same sequencing platform. Typing coverage differed by locus: A, B, C, DRB1 and DQB1 were typed in roughly 620-630 donors, DQA1 in 500 to 550, DPA1 in some 610, and DPB1 in roughly 470. Study-wide findings and limitations: In vitro tests confirmed that a few of the cytomegalovirus-associated TCR beta chains recognize cytomegalovirus antigens. An association between a missense DCLRE1C variant and V-gene and J-gene trimming of TCR beta chains was found in a later genetic analysis and replicated in an independent cohort. Linkage disequilibrium might explain the correlated functional status among segregating V segments, but an unknown experimental factor could not be excluded. In an earlier analysis of some 640 of the donors, most TCR beta V segments were observed in productive rearrangements about 87% or about 30% of the time, broadly matching IMGT annotations. A cluster of highly shared sequence variants was judged likely to represent a technical artifact of the sequencing pipeline. In a later analysis, HLA-associated TCR beta chains were found to be more clonally expanded and to have lower generation probabilities than equally common non-associated chains. A total of fewer than 200 TCR beta chains were listed by the study as associated with cytomegalovirus. A later analysis reported that several top co-occurrence clusters appeared linked to parvovirus B19, influenza, CMV and Epstein-Barr virus. In a later analysis, the rate of TCR association differed among HLA loci, with DRB1 alleles having the most associated TCRs and HLA-C alleles having the fewest. When HLA alleles, especially DR and DQ, strongly co-occurred, TCR associations were difficult to assign to individual alleles. The authors suggested that the approach could potentially be generalized to other disease states and immunological phenotypes. Across donors, most TCR sequences were observed very rarely, whereas some public TCRs were present in many individuals. The 87-base-pair reads could not distinguish some IMGT-functional V segments, including TRBV6-2 and TRBV6-3, so those segments were excluded. HLA typing was unavailable for some donors at each locus, so association tests used only the typed subset. A further reported finding was that TCR beta sequences accurately predicted the HLA-A and HLA-B alleles for most subjects in the first cohort. Because counts were too low, 15 to 20 rarely observed V segments, including chromosome 9 orphons, were left out of the earlier analysis of roughly 600 of the donors. CMV serostatus was the only immune exposure information available for the cohort. Sequencing depth was assumed to be roughly uniform across donors in the presence/absence analyses, though that assumption may not hold. According to a later genetic analysis, donors in an Asian-associated ancestry cluster had fewer N-insertions in productive TCRs than the roughly 700-donor mean. In a later analysis, most CMV-associated TCR beta chains were found to appear HLA-restricted, with HLA associations seemingly driven largely by CMV exposure. Specific HLA alleles were associated with over 15,000 TCR beta sequences at a false discovery rate of 0.05 in a later analysis. Only TCR beta chains were sequenced in this cohort, and the absence of alpha or paired-chain data limited detectable features. The classifier was reported to diagnose cytomegalovirus status with high specificity and sensitivity in both the original cohort and the validation cohort.

V is trimmed back by 5 bases and J by 4 bases, and the junction contains 6 bases that no gene match accounts for. CDR1 SGHDN and CDR2 FVKESK were looked up in the germline V gene. CDR3 length: 15 amino acids, cysteine to phenylalanine. The entry retains the CDR3 DNA only, 45 bases that are in frame from base 1. Preparation of the library involved the immunoSEQ multiplex PCR assay. For the multiplex PCR, a mixture combining 60 forward primers for TCR Vbeta segments and 13 reverse primers for TCR Jbeta segments was used. A multiplex PCR assay on genomic DNA amplified the CDR3 region of rearranged TCR beta genes. The amplified TCR beta libraries were sequenced on the Illumina HiSeq System as 87-base-pair reads. In the authors' own workflow: In a later analysis, tens of millions of unique TCR beta chains were counted across the 500 to 850 repertoires, and roughly 9.9 million of these chains were shared by at least two donors. Raw reads were error-corrected and collapsed into unique sequences by a nearest-neighbor algorithm in which closely related sequences were merged to remove PCR and sequencing errors. CDR3 sequences were aligned to IMGT reference sequences to assign V, D and J gene segments. For a sequence to be retained, a match of at least six nucleotides to both a V gene segment and a J gene segment was required. A rearrangement was called productive if the CDR3 had no stop codons and remained in frame with V and J, and every other rearrangement was called non-productive. CDR3 was defined by IMGT convention, running from the second conserved V-encoded cysteine to the conserved J-encoded phenylalanine. The earlier analysis of about 590 of the donors excluded sequences that lacked an unambiguous match to a single V gene segment. In an earlier analysis of roughly 500 of the donors, V segments were called functional above 56.7% productive rearrangements and were called segregating when the between-donor standard deviation exceeded 5%. A statistical classification framework was built for diagnosing cytomegalovirus status from the catalog of TCR beta chain sequences. A later analysis assigned V and J genes by comparing TCR nucleotide sequences with IMGT/GENE-DB human TR gene sequences. Using the TCRdist pipeline, a later analysis assigned CDR3 sequences along with most-parsimonious VDJ recombination scenarios. In a later analysis, every TCR beta chain was defined by the combination of its CDR3 amino acid sequence and its V-gene family, and reads without a unique V-gene family were dropped. As a way to deal with suspected cross-contamination and a sequencing artifact, a later analysis dropped nearly 600 nucleotide sequences that were highly shared and had low generation probability. In a later analysis, a clonal expansion index was calculated for each public chain from normalized within-repertoire ranks of inferred template counts. In a later analysis, generation probabilities were computed using a VDJ recombination model fitted to out-of-frame rearrangements, and the results were checked against IGoR. In a later analysis, TCR-TCR, TCR-HLA and TCR-CMV co-occurrence was scored with hypergeometric tests, and a repertoire-size bias correction was applied to TCR pairs. False discovery rates were estimated in a later analysis by permuting HLA or CMV assignments 20 times. A later analysis grouped co-occurring TCRs with DBSCAN, adding TCRdist sequence similarity when clustering within HLA-allele-positive subsets. For co-occurrence clustering, repertoires with fewer than 30,000 or more than 120,000 public chains were excluded, along with roughly 5 repertoires with anomalous nucleotide sharing. In TCRdb, the immuneACCESS table is reduced to in-frame sequences with V and J assigned. These tables do not hold every clone; where another copy was compared, an unresolved V gene accounts for under half, and the others remain unexplained. That table gives V, J and clone size, and the DNA gave D and trimming. In all, the sample holds roughly 190,000 clones, and about three quarters of those were seen once. 2.5% to 3.5% of the sample rests with the top ten.

This TCR was sampled from a female donor in good health and CMV-seronegative. The V gene is TRBV14 and the J gene is TRBJ2-3; 10 central nucleotides agree with TRBD1. Sequencing used PBMCs. CDR3 loop: CASSDRGRVADTQYF. The DNA sequence is TGTGCCAGCAGCGACAGGGGGCGCGTGGCAGATACGCAGTATTTT. The entire variable domain, with the stretches around the CDR3 drawn from the reference TRBV14 and TRBJ2-3 proteins, is EAGVTQFPSHSVIEKGQTVTLRCDPISGHDNLYWYRRVMGKEIKFLLHFVKESKQDESGMPNNRFLAERTGGTYSTLKVQPAELEDSGVYFCASSDRGRVADTQYFGPGTRLTVL.